The rows below give T cell receptor beta chains drawn from one sample of a study of T cell responses to AZD1222 COVID-19 vaccine. TCRdb's table, derived via immunoSEQ multiplex PCR, lists solely in-frame clones and lacks some. The repertoire has 150,000 to 200,000 clones, approximately 90% of them found once; the top ten carry 1.2% to 1.5%. The starting material was peripheral blood, obtained on day 0 of AZD1222 vaccination. The receptors were sampled from an adult in good health. Both conserved end residues are part of each CDR3. D genes are given only for firm matches. Some rows mark clone size as missing; the rest say once, few, many or name a class of expanded clone.

d_call clone_size j_call v_call cdr3_aa cdr3_nt
TRBD1 NA TRBJ1-4 TRBV12-3/TRBV12-4 CASSFPGQEKLFF TGTGCCAGCAGTTTCCCGGGACAGGAAAAACTGTTTTTT
TRBD2 NA TRBJ2-2 TRBV27 CASSFGVAGGTGELFF TGTGCCAGCAGTTTCGGGGTAGCGGGAGGGACCGGGGAGCTGTTTTTT
TRBD1 NA TRBJ2-1 TRBV6-2/TRBV6-3 CASSSWQGAYNEQFF TGTGCCAGCAGTTCTTGGCAGGGGGCTTACAATGAGCAGTTCTTC
NA NA TRBJ1-6 TRBV27 CASTTHWSYNSPLHF TGTGCCAGCACGACCCATTGGTCCTATAATTCACCCCTCCACTTT
TRBD1 once TRBJ2-7 TRBV24-1 CATSDRGQVYEQYF TGTGCCACCAGTGACCGCGGACAGGTCTACGAGCAGTACTTC
NA NA TRBJ1-2 TRBV29-1 CSVEGQGYGYTF TGCAGCGTTGAGGGCCAGGGATATGGCTACACCTTC
NA once TRBJ2-5 TRBV28 CASSLFAGGEETQYF TGTGCCAGCAGTTTATTCGCGGGTGGGGAAGAGACCCAGTACTTC
NA NA TRBJ1-2 TRBV14 CASSQEILRTGPNYGYTF TGTGCCAGCAGCCAAGAAATTTTGAGAACAGGACCTAACTATGGCTACACCTTC
NA NA TRBJ1-2 TRBV7-9 CASSLAGTGGYTF TGTGCCAGCAGCTTAGCAGGGACGGGTGGCTACACCTTC
NA NA TRBJ1-1 TRBV7-2 CASSSLKGTEAFF TGTGCCAGCAGCTCCCTCAAGGGCACTGAAGCTTTCTTT
NA NA TRBJ2-2 TRBV5-1 CASSLVVTGAGELFF TGCGCCAGCAGCTTGGTAGTGACAGGAGCCGGGGAGCTGTTTTTT
NA NA TRBJ2-1 TRBV27 CASRPAGNEQFF TGTGCCAGCAGACCCGCAGGCAATGAGCAGTTCTTC
TRBD1 many TRBJ1-1 TRBV27 CASSFTGGTEAFF TGTGCCAGCAGTTTTACAGGGGGAACTGAAGCTTTCTTT
NA NA TRBJ2-5 TRBV5-1 CASSWGVGTETQYF TGCGCCAGCAGCTGGGGAGTGGGGACGGAGACCCAGTACTTC
TRBD2 NA TRBJ2-7 TRBV4-2 CASSRIGGASYEQYF TGTGCCAGCAGCCGGATCGGGGGGGCGTCCTACGAGCAGTACTTC
NA NA TRBJ2-5 TRBV28 CASTRRLLEETQYF TGTGCCAGCACCAGAAGGTTACTAGAAGAGACCCAGTACTTC
TRBD1 NA TRBJ2-2 TRBV28 CASSFEGQGEDTGELFF TGTGCCAGCAGTTTTGAGGGACAGGGGGAGGACACCGGGGAGCTGTTTTTT
NA NA TRBJ1-2 TRBV19 CASSPTPTEIYGYTF TGTGCCAGTAGTCCAACCCCTACAGAGATCTATGGCTACACCTTC
NA NA TRBJ2-5 TRBV7-2 CASSLGGSQETQYF TGTGCCAGCAGCTTAGGGGGATCCCAAGAGACCCAGTACTTC
TRBD2 NA TRBJ2-1 TRBV11-3 CASSLGGGRGSNEQFF TGTGCCAGCAGCTTAGGGGGCGGGAGAGGAAGCAATGAGCAGTTCTTC
NA once TRBJ2-3 TRBV5-1 CASSLDGTSTDTQYF TGCGCCAGCAGCCTAGACGGGACTAGCACAGATACGCAGTATTTT
TRBD1 NA TRBJ1-2 TRBV14 CASSLTAGGYGYTF TGTGCCAGCAGCCTCACGGCAGGGGGCTATGGCTACACCTTC
TRBD1 NA TRBJ2-7 TRBV7-9 CASSLATGWDEQYF TGTGCCAGCAGCTTAGCGACAGGGTGGGACGAGCAGTACTTC
NA NA TRBJ2-1 TRBV5-1 CASSSQDPRTYNEQFF TGCGCCAGCAGTTCACAGGATCCCAGGACCTACAATGAGCAGTTCTTC
NA NA TRBJ1-1 TRBV6-5 CATSRGMNTEAFF TGTGCCACCTCCAGGGGCATGAACACTGAAGCTTTCTTT
NA NA TRBJ2-7 TRBV27 CASSLSGGGDYEQYF TGTGCCAGCAGTTTATCTGGAGGGGGCGACTACGAGCAGTACTTC
NA NA TRBJ2-7 TRBV6-5 CASSYAPDRRYEQYF TGTGCCAGCAGTTACGCCCCCGACAGGCGATACGAGCAGTACTTC
NA NA TRBJ1-2 TRBV19 CASSAGQGYTF TGTGCCAGTAGTGCTGGACAAGGCTACACCTTC
NA NA TRBJ2-3 TRBV9 CASSPLEGITDTQYF TGTGCCAGCAGCCCGCTTGAGGGGATTACAGATACGCAGTATTTT
TRBD2 NA TRBJ2-1 TRBV28 CASLAGGRNEQFF TGTGCCAGTCTAGCGGGGGGGCGGAATGAGCAGTTCTTC
TRBD1 NA TRBJ1-1 TRBV7-9 CASSPPQGARGEAFF TGTGCCAGCAGCCCACCACAGGGGGCAAGGGGTGAAGCTTTCTTT
NA NA TRBJ1-4 TRBV12-5 CASGSVTTNEKLFF TGTGCTAGTGGTTCAGTTACAACTAATGAAAAACTGTTTTTT
NA NA TRBJ2-5 TRBV6-6 CASTSSRGGVETQYF TGTGCCAGCACTTCCTCCCGGGGAGGCGTAGAGACCCAGTACTTC
NA NA TRBJ2-7 TRBV7-2 CASSSAGTSYEQYF TGTGCCAGCAGCTCAGCCGGGACCTCCTACGAGCAGTACTTC
NA NA TRBJ1-2 TRBV6-5 CASRQIQLNDGYTF TGTGCCAGCAGACAAATACAGCTGAATGATGGCTACACCTTC
NA few TRBJ1-6 TRBV28 CALGGMKASPLHF TGTGCCCTCGGGGGGATGAAGGCTTCACCCCTCCACTTT
NA once TRBJ1-5 TRBV24-1 CATSDLRGQPQHF TGTGCCACCAGTGATTTGCGGGGTCAGCCCCAGCATTTT
NA NA TRBJ1-2 TRBV5-1 CASSTVRETPGGYTF TGCGCCAGCAGCACCGTCAGGGAAACTCCGGGTGGCTACACCTTC
NA NA TRBJ2-3 TRBV6-5 CASSFNTDTQYF TGTGCCAGCAGCTTCAATACAGATACGCAGTATTTT
NA NA TRBJ1-1 TRBV16 CASSLVPGEAFF TGTGCCAGCAGTCTAGTACCCGGTGAAGCTTTCTTT
TRBD1 once TRBJ1-2 TRBV5-6 CASSHDREGAYGYTF TGTGCCAGCAGCCACGACAGAGAGGGGGCCTATGGCTACACCTTC
NA NA TRBJ1-2 TRBV29-1 CSVELSGQRGYTF TGCAGCGTTGAATTATCGGGCCAACGGGGCTACACCTTC
TRBD2 once TRBJ2-1 TRBV11-1 CASSLAGLVPRNEQFF TGTGCCAGCAGCTTAGCCGGACTAGTCCCGCGGAATGAGCAGTTCTTC
NA once TRBJ2-5 TRBV5-1 CASSLVNSGGQETQYF TGCGCCAGCAGCTTGGTAAATTCAGGGGGGCAAGAGACCCAGTACTTC
TRBD1 NA TRBJ1-2 TRBV28 CASSFGDRVHHGYTF TGTGCCAGCAGTTTCGGAGACAGGGTCCATCATGGCTACACCTTC
NA NA TRBJ2-3 TRBV13 CASSFSVTDTQYF TGTGCCAGCAGCTTCTCGGTCACAGATACGCAGTATTTT